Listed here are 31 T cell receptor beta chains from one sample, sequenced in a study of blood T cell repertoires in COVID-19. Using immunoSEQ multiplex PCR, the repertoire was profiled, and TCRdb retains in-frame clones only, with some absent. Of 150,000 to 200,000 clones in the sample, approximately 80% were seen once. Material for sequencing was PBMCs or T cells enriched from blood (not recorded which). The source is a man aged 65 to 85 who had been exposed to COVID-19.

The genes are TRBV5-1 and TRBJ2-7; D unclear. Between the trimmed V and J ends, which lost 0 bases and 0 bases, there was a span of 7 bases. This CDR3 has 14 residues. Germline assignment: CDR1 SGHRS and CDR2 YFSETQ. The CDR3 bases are TGCGCCAGCAGCTTGGATCCCAGCTCCTACGAGCAGTACTTC. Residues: CASSLDPSSYEQYF.

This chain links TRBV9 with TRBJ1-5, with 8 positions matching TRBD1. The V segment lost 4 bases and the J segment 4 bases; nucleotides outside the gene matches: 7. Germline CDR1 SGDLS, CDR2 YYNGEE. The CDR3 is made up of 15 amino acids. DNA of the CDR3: TGTGCCAGCAGCCGTGGACAGGGTGGTAATCAGCCCCAGCATTTT. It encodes CASSRGQGGNQPQHF.

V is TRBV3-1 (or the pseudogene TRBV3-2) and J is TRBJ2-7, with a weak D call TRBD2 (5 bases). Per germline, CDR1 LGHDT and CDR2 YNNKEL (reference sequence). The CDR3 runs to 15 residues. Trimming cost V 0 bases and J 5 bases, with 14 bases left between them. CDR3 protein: CASSQDRGSYNEQYF. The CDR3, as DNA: TGTGCCAGCAGCCAAGATCGAGGGTCTTACAACGAGCAGTACTTC.

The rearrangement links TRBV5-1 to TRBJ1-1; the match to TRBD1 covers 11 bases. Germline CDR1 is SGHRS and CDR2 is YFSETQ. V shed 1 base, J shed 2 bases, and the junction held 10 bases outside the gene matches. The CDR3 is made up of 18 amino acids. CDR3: CASSLQGQGAILNTEAFF. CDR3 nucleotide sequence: TGCGCCAGCAGCTTGCAAGGACAGGGGGCAATTTTAAACACTGAAGCTTTCTTT.

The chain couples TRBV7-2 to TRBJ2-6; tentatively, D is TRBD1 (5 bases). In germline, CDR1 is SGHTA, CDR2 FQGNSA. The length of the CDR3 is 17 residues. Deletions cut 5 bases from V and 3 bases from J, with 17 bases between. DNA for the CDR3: TGTGCCAGCAGCCAGGGATCTGGGGCGTATGGGGCCAACGTCCTGACTTTC. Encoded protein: CASSQGSGAYGANVLTF. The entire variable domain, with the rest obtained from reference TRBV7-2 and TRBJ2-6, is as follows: GAGVSQSPSNKVTEKGKDVELRCDPISGHTALYWYRQSLGQGLEFLIYFQGNSAPDKSGLPSDRFSAERTGGSVSTLTIQRTQQEDSAVYLCASSQGSGAYGANVLTFGAGSRLTVL.

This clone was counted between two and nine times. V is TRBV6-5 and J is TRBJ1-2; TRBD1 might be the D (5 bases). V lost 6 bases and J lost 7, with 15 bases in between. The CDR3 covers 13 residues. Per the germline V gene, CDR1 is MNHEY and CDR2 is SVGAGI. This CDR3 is CASRAAGEGGYTF. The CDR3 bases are TGTGCCAGCAGGGCCGCGGGGGAAGGTGGCTACACCTTC.

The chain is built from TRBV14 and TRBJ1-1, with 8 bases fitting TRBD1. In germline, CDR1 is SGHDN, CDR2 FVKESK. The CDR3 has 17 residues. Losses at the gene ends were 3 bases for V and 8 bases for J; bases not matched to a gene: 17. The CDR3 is CASSQEKTGAGHWEAFF. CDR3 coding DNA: TGTGCCAGCAGCCAGGAAAAGACAGGGGCCGGACACTGGGAAGCTTTCTTT.

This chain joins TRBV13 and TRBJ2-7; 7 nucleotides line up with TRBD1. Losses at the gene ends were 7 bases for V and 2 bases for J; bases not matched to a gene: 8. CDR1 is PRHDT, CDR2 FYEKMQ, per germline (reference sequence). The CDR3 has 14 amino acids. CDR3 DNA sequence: TGTGCCAGCACCCGGGGACAGATGACCTACGAGCAGTACTTC. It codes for CASTRGQMTYEQYF.

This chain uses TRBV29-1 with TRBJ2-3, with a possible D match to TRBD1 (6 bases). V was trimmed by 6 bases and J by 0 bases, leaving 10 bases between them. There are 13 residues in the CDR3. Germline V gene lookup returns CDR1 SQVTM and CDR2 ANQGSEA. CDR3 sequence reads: CSVGQRSTDTQYF. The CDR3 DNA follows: TGCAGCGTCGGACAGAGAAGCACAGATACGCAGTATTTT.

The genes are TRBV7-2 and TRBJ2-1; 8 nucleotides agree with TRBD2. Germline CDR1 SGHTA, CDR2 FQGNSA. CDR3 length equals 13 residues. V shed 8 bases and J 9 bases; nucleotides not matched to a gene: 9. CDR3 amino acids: CASRGASGFEQFF. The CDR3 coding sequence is TGTGCCAGCCGCGGGGCTAGCGGGTTTGAGCAGTTCTTC.

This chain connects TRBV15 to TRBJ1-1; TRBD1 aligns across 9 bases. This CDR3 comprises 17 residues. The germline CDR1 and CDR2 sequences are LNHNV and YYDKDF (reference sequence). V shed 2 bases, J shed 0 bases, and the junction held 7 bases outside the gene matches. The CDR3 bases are TGTGCCACCAGCAGATTGGACAGGGGACTCATGAACACTGAAGCTTTCTTT. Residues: CATSRLDRGLMNTEAFF. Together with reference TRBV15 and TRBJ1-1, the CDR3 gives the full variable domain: DAMVIQNPRYQVTQFGKPVTLSCSQTLNHNVMYWYQQKSSQAPKLLFHYYDKDFNNEADTPDNFQSRRPNTSFCFLDIRSPGLGDTAMYLCATSRLDRGLMNTEAFFGQGTRLTVV.

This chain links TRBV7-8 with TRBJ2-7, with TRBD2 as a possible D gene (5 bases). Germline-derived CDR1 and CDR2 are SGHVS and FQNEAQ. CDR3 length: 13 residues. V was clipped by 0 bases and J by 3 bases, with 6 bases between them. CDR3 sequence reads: CASSLAGNYEQYF. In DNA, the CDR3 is TGTGCCAGCAGCTTAGCCGGGAACTACGAGCAGTACTTC.

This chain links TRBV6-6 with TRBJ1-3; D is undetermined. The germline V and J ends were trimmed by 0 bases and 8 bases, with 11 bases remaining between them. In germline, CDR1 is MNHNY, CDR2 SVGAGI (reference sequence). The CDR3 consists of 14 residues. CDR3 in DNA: TGTGCCAGCAGTTACTCGAAAGGGAGTGACACCATATATTTT. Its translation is CASSYSKGSDTIYF.

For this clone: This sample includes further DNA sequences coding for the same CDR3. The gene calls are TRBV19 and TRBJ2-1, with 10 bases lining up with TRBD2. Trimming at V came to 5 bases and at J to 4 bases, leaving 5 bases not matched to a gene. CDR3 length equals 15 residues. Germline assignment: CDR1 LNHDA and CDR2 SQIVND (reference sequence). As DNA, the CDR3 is TGTGCCAGTAGTCCTCGGACTAGCGGATACAATGAGCAGTTCTTC. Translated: CASSPRTSGYNEQFF.

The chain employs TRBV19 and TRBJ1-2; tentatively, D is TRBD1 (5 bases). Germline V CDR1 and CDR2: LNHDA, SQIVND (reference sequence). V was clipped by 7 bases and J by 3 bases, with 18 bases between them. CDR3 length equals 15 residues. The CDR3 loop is CASNIRGKGDYGYTF. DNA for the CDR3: TGTGCCAGTAACATACGGGGGAAGGGTGACTATGGCTACACCTTC.

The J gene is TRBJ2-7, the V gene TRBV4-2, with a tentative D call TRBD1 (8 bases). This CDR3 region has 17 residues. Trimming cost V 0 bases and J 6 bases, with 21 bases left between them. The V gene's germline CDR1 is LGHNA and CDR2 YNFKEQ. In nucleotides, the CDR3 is TGTGCCAGCAGCCAAGAACATAACAGGGGGGGGAATGGCGAGCAGTACTTC. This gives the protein CASSQEHNRGGNGEQYF.

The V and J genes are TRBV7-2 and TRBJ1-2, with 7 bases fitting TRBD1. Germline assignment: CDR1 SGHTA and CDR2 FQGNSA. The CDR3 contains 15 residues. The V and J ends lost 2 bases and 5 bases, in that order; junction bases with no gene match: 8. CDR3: CASSLMADRVYGYTF. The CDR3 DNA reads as TGTGCCAGCAGCTTAATGGCCGACAGGGTGTATGGCTACACCTTC.

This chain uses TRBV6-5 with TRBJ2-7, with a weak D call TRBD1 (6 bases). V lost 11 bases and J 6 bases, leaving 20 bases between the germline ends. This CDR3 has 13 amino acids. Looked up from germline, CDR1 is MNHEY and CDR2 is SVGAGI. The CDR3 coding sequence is TGTGCCTGTACAGGGTCCGAGCCGGGCGAGCAGTACTTC. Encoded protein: CACTGSEPGEQYF.

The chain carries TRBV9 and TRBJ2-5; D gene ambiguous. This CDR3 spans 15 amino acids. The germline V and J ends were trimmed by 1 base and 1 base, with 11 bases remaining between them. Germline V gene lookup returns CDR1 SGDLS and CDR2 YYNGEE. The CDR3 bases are TGTGCCAGCAGCGTATCGTTACAGTTCCAAGAGACCCAGTACTTC. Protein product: CASSVSLQFQETQYF.

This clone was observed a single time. The CDR3 DNA reads TGTGCCAGCAGCTCGAGCACCGGGGAGCTGTTTTTT. Its protein is CASSSSTGELFF. The chain carries TRBV11-2 and TRBJ2-2; no firm D call. Germline V gene data show CDR1 as SGHAT and CDR2 as FQNNGV. The CDR3 spans 12 residues. V shed 4 bases and J shed 4 bases, with 4 bases lying between them.

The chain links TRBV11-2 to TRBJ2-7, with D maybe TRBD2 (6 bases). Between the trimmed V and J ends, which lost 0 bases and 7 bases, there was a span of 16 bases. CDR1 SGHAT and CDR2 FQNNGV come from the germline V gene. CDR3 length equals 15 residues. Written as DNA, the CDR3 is TGTGCCAGCAGCTTAGACCTGCGGGTTGGGGGGGAGCAGTACTTC. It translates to CASSLDLRVGGEQYF.

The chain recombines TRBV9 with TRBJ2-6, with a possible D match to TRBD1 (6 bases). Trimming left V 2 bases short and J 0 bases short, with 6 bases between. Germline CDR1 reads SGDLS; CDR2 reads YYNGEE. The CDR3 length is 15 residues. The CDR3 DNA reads TGTGCCAGCAGCGTGGGGGCCTCTGGGGCCAACGTCCTGACTTTC. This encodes CASSVGASGANVLTF.

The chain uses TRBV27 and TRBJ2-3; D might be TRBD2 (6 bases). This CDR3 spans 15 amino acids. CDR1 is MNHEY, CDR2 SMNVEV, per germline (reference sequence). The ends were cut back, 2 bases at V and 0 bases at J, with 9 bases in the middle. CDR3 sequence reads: CASSLVGTSTDTQYF. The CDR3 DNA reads TGTGCCAGCAGTTTAGTCGGGACTAGCACAGATACGCAGTATTTT.

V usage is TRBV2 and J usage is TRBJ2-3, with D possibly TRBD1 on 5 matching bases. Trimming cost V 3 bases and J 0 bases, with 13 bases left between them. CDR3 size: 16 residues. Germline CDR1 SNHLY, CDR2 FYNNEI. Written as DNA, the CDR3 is TGTGCCAGCAGTGAGGGCAGGGCGGTTAGCACAGATACGCAGTATTTT. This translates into CASSEGRAVSTDTQYF.

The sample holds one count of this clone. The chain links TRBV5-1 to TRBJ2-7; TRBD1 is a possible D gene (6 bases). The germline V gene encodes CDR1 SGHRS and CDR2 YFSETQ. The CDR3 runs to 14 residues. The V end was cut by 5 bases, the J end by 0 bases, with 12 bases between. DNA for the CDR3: TGCGCCAGCAGTACCACAGGGAGCTCCTACGAGCAGTACTTC. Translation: CASSTTGSSYEQYF.

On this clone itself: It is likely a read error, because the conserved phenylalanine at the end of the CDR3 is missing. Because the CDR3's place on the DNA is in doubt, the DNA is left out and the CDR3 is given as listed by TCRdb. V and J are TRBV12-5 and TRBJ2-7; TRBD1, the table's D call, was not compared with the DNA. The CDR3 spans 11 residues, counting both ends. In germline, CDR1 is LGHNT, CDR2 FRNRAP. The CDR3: CASGPQGTGKD.

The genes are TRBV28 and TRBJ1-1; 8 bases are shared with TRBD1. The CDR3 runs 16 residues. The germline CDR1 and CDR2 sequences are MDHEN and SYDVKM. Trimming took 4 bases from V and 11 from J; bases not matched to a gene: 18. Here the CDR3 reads CASSSISLRGRGSAFF. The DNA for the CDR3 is TGTGCCAGCAGTTCCATTTCTCTCAGGGGGCGCGGGTCCGCTTTCTTT.

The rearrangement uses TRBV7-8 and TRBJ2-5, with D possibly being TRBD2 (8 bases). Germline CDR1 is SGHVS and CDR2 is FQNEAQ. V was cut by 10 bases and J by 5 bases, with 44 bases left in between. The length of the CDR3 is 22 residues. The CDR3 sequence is CATQEPLLEGALTSGLGETQYF. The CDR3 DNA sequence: TGTGCCACCCAGGAGCCCCTTTTGGAGGGGGCTCTTACTAGCGGCCTGGGGGAGACCCAGTACTTC.

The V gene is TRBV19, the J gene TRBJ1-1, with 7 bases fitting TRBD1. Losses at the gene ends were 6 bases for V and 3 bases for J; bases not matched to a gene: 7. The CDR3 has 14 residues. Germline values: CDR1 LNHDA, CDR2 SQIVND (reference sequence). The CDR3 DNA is TGTGCCAGTAGAAAGGACAGGTCGGACACTGAAGCTTTCTTT. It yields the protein CASRKDRSDTEAFF.

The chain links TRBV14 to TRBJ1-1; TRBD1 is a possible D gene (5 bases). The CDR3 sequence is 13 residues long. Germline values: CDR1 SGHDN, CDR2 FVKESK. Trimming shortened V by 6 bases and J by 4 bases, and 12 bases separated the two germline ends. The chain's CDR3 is CASSFRGTTEAFF. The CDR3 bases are TGTGCCAGCAGTTTCCGGGGGACCACTGAAGCTTTCTTT.

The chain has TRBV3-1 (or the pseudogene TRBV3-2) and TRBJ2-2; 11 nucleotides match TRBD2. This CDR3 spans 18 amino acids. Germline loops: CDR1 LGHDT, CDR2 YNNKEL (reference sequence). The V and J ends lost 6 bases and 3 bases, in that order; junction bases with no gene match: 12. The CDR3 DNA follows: TGTGCCAGCAGGCTAATAGCGGGGGGGCCTTTGGACACCGGGGAGCTGTTTTTT. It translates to CASRLIAGGPLDTGELFF.